What follows is one T cell receptor (beta chain) and its context. The length of the CDR3 is 15 residues. Germline lookup yields CDR1 SGHNT and CDR2 YYREEE (reference sequence). V shed 1 base and J 5 bases; nucleotides not matched to a gene: 5. The data were obtained in a study of blood T cell repertoires in COVID-19. Turning to the study itself: Samples representing acute and convalescent COVID-19 were sourced from the United States, Italy and Spain.

Source study methods: Counts of nucleated cells, estimated from reference gene primer amplification, were obtained. Assay: immunoSEQ multiplex PCR; the TCRdb copy retains only in-frame clones and omits some. V, J and clone size were drawn from that table, and D and trimming were deduced from the DNA. The sample lists about 180,000 clones, approximately 90% seen once, with 1.5% to 2% in the top ten. Specimen: peripheral blood. The chain links TRBV5-4 to TRBJ2-7; 11 bases fit TRBD2. The sequence was obtained from a man between 18 and 35 years old who had recovered from COVID-19. Here the CDR3 DNA reads TGTGCCAGCAGCTTGACTAGCGGGAGTAACCACGAGCAGTACTTC. Translating it yields CASSLTSGSNHEQYF.